This record concerns one T cell receptor (beta chain) sequence. The antigen is unknown. The germline V gene has CDR1 KGHSH and CDR2 LQKENI. The V end lost 1 base, the J end lost 2 bases, and 9 bases lay between the germline ends. CDR3 length: 15 amino acids. Using its own MiXCR run on the RT-PCR reads, TCRdb lists one record per CDR3 protein. This table holds some 500,000 distinct CDR3 sequences, about 17% found once. The data are from a study of response to subunit inactivated influenza vaccine. General study results and limits: After each seasonal influenza vaccination, few new T cells are recruited, the authors suggested.

The rearrangement joins TRBV18 to TRBJ1-5, with D unresolved. The receptor's source is a man aged 45 to 75 who received an inactivated influenza vaccine. Sequencing was performed on CD4+ T cells sorted from PBMCs, taken less than 30 months after vaccination. The CDR3 protein is CASSPQGKGNQPQHF. CDR3 coding DNA: TGTGCCAGCTCACCACAAGGGAAGGGCAATCAGCCCCAGCATTTT.